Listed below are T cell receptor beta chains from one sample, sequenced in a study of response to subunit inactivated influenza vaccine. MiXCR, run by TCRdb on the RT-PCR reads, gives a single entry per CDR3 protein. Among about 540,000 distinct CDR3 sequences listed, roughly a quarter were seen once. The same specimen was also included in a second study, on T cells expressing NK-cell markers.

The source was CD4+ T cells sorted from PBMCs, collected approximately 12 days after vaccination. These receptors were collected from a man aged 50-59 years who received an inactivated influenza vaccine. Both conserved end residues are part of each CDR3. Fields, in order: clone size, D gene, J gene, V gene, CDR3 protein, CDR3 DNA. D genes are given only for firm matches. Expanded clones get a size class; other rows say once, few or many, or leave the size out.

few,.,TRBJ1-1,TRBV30,CAWSVQGPRAFF,TGTGCCTGGAGTGTACAAGGACCCCGGGCTTTCTTT
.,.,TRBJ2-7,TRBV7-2,CASSFAGTYEQYF,TGTGCCAGCAGCTTCGCCGGCACCTACGAGCAGTACTTC
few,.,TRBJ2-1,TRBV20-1,CSAPLMGGNEQFF,TGCAGTGCTCCACTTATGGGCGGGAATGAGCAGTTCTTC
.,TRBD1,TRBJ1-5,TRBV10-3,CAIGTGGQPQHF,TGTGCCATTGGGACAGGGGGTCAGCCCCAGCATTTT
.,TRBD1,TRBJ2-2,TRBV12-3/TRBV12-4,CASSQGAAGELFF,TGTGCCAGCAGCCAGGGGGCTGCCGGGGAGCTGTTTTTT
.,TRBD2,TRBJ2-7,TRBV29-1,CSVGGSGRASHEQYF,TGCAGCGTGGGGGGTAGCGGGAGGGCGAGTCACGAGCAGTACTTC
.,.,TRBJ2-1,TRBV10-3,CAISENPDWGEQFF,TGTGCCATCAGTGAGAACCCCGATTGGGGTGAGCAGTTCTTC
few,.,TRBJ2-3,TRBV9,CASSVVPGTDTQYF,TGTGCCAGCAGCGTAGTCCCCGGCACAGATACGCAGTATTTT
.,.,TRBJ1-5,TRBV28,CASGRGGQPQHF,TGTGCCAGCGGTCGGGGAGGACAGCCCCAGCATTTT
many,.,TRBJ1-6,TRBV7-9,CASSLADNSPLHF,TGTGCCAGCAGCTTGGCGGATAATTCACCCCTCCACTTT
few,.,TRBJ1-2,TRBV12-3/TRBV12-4,CASSSLRGAYYGYTF,TGTGCCAGCAGCTCCCTTCGGGGGGCGTACTATGGCTACACCTTC
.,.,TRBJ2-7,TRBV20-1,CSARVLGAYEQYF,TGCAGTGCTAGAGTCCTTGGGGCCTACGAGCAGTACTTC
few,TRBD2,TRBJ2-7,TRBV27,CATARDPGGRDEQYF,TGTGCCACGGCTCGGGACCCGGGGGGGCGTGACGAGCAGTACTTC
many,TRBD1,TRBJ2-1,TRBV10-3,CAISRQGAYNEQFF,TGTGCCATCAGTAGACAGGGCGCCTACAATGAGCAGTTCTTC
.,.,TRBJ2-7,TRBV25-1,CASSEAASYEQYF,TGTGCCAGCAGTGAAGCTGCCTCCTACGAGCAGTACTTC
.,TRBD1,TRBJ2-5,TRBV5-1,CASSLGTGLQETQYF,TGCGCCAGCAGCTTGGGGACAGGGCTACAAGAGACCCAGTACTTC
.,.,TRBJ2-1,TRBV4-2,CAISPGQGWRFF,TGTGCCATCAGCCCCGGGCAGGGATGGCGGTTCTTC
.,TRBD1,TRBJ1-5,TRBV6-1,CASRPGQGSSGQPQHF,TGTGCCAGCAGACCGGGACAGGGGTCCTCTGGGCAGCCCCAGCATTTT
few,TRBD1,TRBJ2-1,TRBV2,CASTRDRGRAFF,TGTGCCAGCACCCGGGACAGGGGGCGGGCGTTCTTC
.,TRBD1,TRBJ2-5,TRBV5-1,CASSLSPGGKTQYF,TGCGCCAGCAGCTTGTCCCCAGGGGGCAAGACCCAGTACTTC
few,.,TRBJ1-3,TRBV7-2,CASTPEGPSFGNTIYF,TGTGCCAGCACCCCAGAGGGGCCCTCCTTCGGAAACACCATATATTTT
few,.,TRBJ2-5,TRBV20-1,CSASNMEGQGETQYF,TGCAGTGCTAGTAATATGGAGGGGCAGGGAGAGACCCAGTACTTC